Below, 24 T cell receptor beta chains from the same sample are listed, as sequenced in a study of CD8+ T cells in alopecia areata. Treatment specified: oral pan-JAK inhibitor, 5-10 mg twice daily. Isolated RNA was reverse transcribed into cDNA used as the sequencing template. Profiled with immunoSEQ multiplex PCR; TCRdb holds only in-frame clones, not every one. The sample includes under 350,000 clones, roughly 50% seen only once; the top ten take approximately 1.7%. The sample was CD4+ T cells sorted from blood, taken at week 24, from a patient treated with tofacitinib. Receptors originate from a human donor with alopecia areata.

J is TRBJ1-2 and V is TRBV9, with D tentatively TRBD1 (6 bases). Per the germline V gene, CDR1 is SGDLS and CDR2 is YYNGEE. The CDR3 totals 14 residues. V was shortened by 3 bases and J by 4 bases, with 13 bases between the two germline ends. The CDR3 here is CASSDRTDPYGYTF. DNA of the CDR3: TGTGCCAGCAGCGACCGGACAGACCCCTATGGCTACACCTTC.

The chain employs TRBV4-2 and TRBJ1-1; TRBD1 might be the D (6 bases). There are 19 residues in the CDR3. CDR1 is LGHNA and CDR2 is YNFKEQ in the germline V gene. The ends were cut back, 7 bases at V and 1 base at J, with 28 bases in the middle. CDR3 DNA: TGTGCCAGCACCTGGTCCGTCCCGGGACACCCTCACGGGAACACTGAAGCTTTCTTT. This encodes CASTWSVPGHPHGNTEAFF.

The chain uses TRBV2 and TRBJ1-2; D is ambiguous. V was pared by 7 bases and J by 4 bases, with 16 bases between. Germline V gene data show CDR1 as SNHLY and CDR2 as FYNNEI. There are 14 residues in the CDR3. The CDR3 nucleotides are TGTGCCAGCAATGCTCGTAACCCAGCCTATGGCTACACCTTC. This translates into CASNARNPAYGYTF. Full variable domain (rest looked up from reference TRBV2 and TRBJ1-2): EPEVTQTPSHQVTQMGQEVILRCVPISNHLYFYWYRQILGQKVEFLVSFYNNEISEKSEIFDDQFSVERPDGSNFTLKIRSTKLEDSAMYFCASNARNPAYGYTFGSGTRLTVV.

This rearrangement joins TRBV28 to TRBJ1-5; 7 positions match TRBD1. The CDR3 covers 12 residues. Germline CDR1 reads MDHEN; CDR2 reads SYDVKM. The trim removed 11 bases at V and 8 bases at J, leaving 9 bases unmatched. Here the CDR3 DNA reads TGTGCCTCCTTACAGGGGCCAGAGCCCCAGCATTTT. It yields the protein CASLQGPEPQHF.

The rearrangement uses TRBV5-1 and TRBJ2-7; tentative D call: TRBD1 (6 bases). The germline V gene encodes CDR1 SGHRS and CDR2 YFSETQ. CDR3 size: 14 residues. The germline V and J ends were trimmed by 1 base and 5 bases, with 13 bases remaining between them. The CDR3 DNA follows: TGCGCCAGCAGCTTGCTGGGGGCGGCGAACGAGCAGTACTTC. Protein: CASSLLGAANEQYF.

The rearrangement uses TRBV6-5 and TRBJ2-7; TRBD1 matches 9 bases. V gave up 6 bases and J gave up 4 bases; unmatched junction bases: 7. Germline assignment: CDR1 MNHEY and CDR2 SVGAGI. This CDR3 region has 14 residues. The CDR3 loop is CASRGTGLGYEQYF. CDR3 coding DNA: TGTGCCAGCAGAGGGACAGGGCTGGGGTACGAGCAGTACTTC.

The CDR3 loop reads CASRPQGSQETQYF. The CDR3 DNA reads as TGTGCCAGCAGACCACAGGGGTCCCAAGAGACCCAGTACTTC. The V and J genes are TRBV6-1 and TRBJ2-5; TRBD1 agrees at 7 bases. With V trimmed by 6 bases and J by 1 base, 5 bases remained unmatched. The CDR3 runs to 14 residues. The germline V gene encodes CDR1 MNHNS and CDR2 SASEGT.

V gene TRBV29-1 combines with J gene TRBJ1-2, with D unresolved. The CDR3 consists of 11 residues. CDR1 is SQVTM and CDR2 is ANQGSEA in the germline V gene. V dropped 4 bases and J dropped 6 bases, with 9 bases sitting between them. The CDR3 DNA reads as TGCAGCGTTGGGTCGACGGATGGCTACACCTTC. Its translation is CSVGSTDGYTF.

This rearrangement joins TRBV5-6 to TRBJ2-7; D is undetermined. The germline V and J ends were trimmed by 4 bases and 3 bases, with 5 bases remaining between them. The CDR3 has 11 amino acids. CDR1 and CDR2 (germline): SGHDT, YYEEEE. The DNA for the CDR3 is TGTGCCAGCAGCCAGAACTACGAGCAGTACTTC. This gives the protein CASSQNYEQYF.

The chain employs TRBV14 and TRBJ2-7, with D perhaps given as TRBD1 or TRBD2 (6 bases each). The CDR3 spans 13 residues. Trimming took off 4 bases at V and 6 bases at J, with 13 bases between the two ends. The germline V gene has CDR1 SGHDN and CDR2 FVKESK. The CDR3 region is CASSLGGRGEQYF. The CDR3 bases are TGTGCCAGCAGCCTGGGGGGCAGGGGCGAGCAGTACTTC.

This clone turned up a few times. This chain links TRBV30 with TRBJ2-1; the D gene is possibly TRBD2 (7 bases). Trimming shortened V by 2 bases and J by 2 bases, and 13 bases separated the two germline ends. Looked up from germline, CDR1 is GTSNPN and CDR2 is SVGIG (reference sequence). The CDR3 sequence is 15 residues long. This CDR3 reads CAWSLRGGPYNEQFF. CDR3 DNA sequence: TGTGCCTGGAGTCTAAGGGGGGGGCCCTACAATGAGCAGTTCTTC.

This chain uses TRBV9 with TRBJ2-7; D might be TRBD2 (6 bases). Germline lookup yields CDR1 SGDLS and CDR2 YYNGEE. The CDR3 runs 13 residues. V lost 1 base and J lost 4, with 9 bases in between. The CDR3 is CASSVSGGYEQYF. CDR3 nucleotides: TGTGCCAGCAGCGTATCTGGGGGGTACGAGCAGTACTTC.

The chain employs TRBV4-1 and TRBJ2-2; D uncertain. Between the trimmed V and J ends, which lost 4 bases and 4 bases, there was a span of 4 bases. The CDR3 runs 12 residues. Germline V gene sequence: CDR1 MGHRA, CDR2 YSYEKL. DNA for the CDR3: TGCGCCAGCAGCCTGGGCACCGGGGAGCTGTTTTTT. Translated: CASSLGTGELFF.

Here the CDR3 reads CAWSVPRDRGRLGYGYTF. The CDR3 nucleotides read TGTGCCTGGAGTGTACCCCGGGACAGGGGGCGCTTGGGCTATGGCTACACCTTC. The chain links TRBV30 to TRBJ1-2; TRBD1 matches at 12 bases. The length of the CDR3 is 18 residues. The V gene end was trimmed by 0 bases and the J gene end by 4 bases; junction bases not matched to a gene: 12. Germline V gene sequence: CDR1 GTSNPN, CDR2 SVGIG (reference sequence).

The chain employs TRBV30 and TRBJ1-3; the match to TRBD1 covers 9 bases. V lost 4 bases and J lost 4; bases outside the gene matches: 11. Germline CDR1 and CDR2: GTSNPN and SVGIG (reference sequence). There are 16 residues in the CDR3. Here the CDR3 DNA reads TGTGCCTGGAATCTAAGAACAGGGGGCGCAGGAAACACCATATATTTT. Protein sequence: CAWNLRTGGAGNTIYF.

The chain joins TRBV30 to TRBJ2-5; 8 positions agree with TRBD2. Germline CDR1 is GTSNPN and CDR2 is SVGIG (reference sequence). This CDR3 comprises 12 residues. J lost 4 bases, V lost 7 bases, and 5 bases had no gene match. In DNA form, the CDR3 reads TGTGCCTCCGCGGGGGGAGGAGAGACCCAGTACTTC. Protein: CASAGGGETQYF.

The J gene is TRBJ2-2, the V gene TRBV7-9; 7 nucleotides line up with TRBD1. The CDR3 runs to 16 residues. The germline CDR1 and CDR2 sequences are SEHNR and FQNEAQ (reference sequence). Trimming took 3 bases from V and 3 from J; bases not matched to a gene: 7. As DNA, the CDR3 is TGTGCCAGCAGCTTTGGGGACAGACTATACACCGGGGAGCTGTTTTTT. This codes for CASSFGDRLYTGELFF. Variable domain in full (rest from reference TRBV7-9 and TRBJ2-2): DTGVSQNPRHKITKRGQNVTFRCDPISEHNRLYWYRQTLGQGPEFLTYFQNEAQLEKSRLLSDRFSAERPKGSFSTLEIQRTEQGDSAMYLCASSFGDRLYTGELFFGEGSRLTVL.

This rearrangement joins TRBV4-2 to TRBJ2-5; 8 bases are a match to TRBD2. V was clipped by 4 bases and J by 2 bases; unmatched bases: 9. The germline V gene has CDR1 LGHNA and CDR2 YNFKEQ. This CDR3 comprises 16 residues. The CDR3 sequence is CASSPGRTGGQETQYF. For the CDR3, the DNA is TGTGCCAGCAGCCCAGGGAGGACGGGGGGGCAAGAGACCCAGTACTTC.

This clone was seen only a few times. The CDR3 protein is CASRRAAEGYRGYTF. In DNA, the CDR3 is TGTGCCAGCAGGAGGGCCGCGGAGGGATATAGAGGCTACACCTTC. This rearrangement joins TRBV7-2 to TRBJ1-2; D is undetermined. The V gene's germline CDR1 is SGHTA and CDR2 FQGNSA. The CDR3 is 15 residues long. The V end lost 6 bases, the J end lost 8 bases, and 22 bases lay between the germline ends.

This chain joins TRBV2 and TRBJ1-2; D unresolved. Germline CDR1 and CDR2: SNHLY and FYNNEI. This CDR3 is built from 12 residues. V dropped 3 bases and J dropped 8 bases, with 10 bases sitting between them. Here the CDR3 reads CASSEVGGGYTF. In DNA, the CDR3 is TGTGCCAGCAGTGAGGTGGGAGGCGGCTACACCTTC.

This clone has a single count. This chain connects TRBV20-1 to TRBJ2-7, with D possibly matching TRBD2 (5 bases). Germline V gene sequence: CDR1 DFQATT, CDR2 SNEGSKA (reference sequence). The CDR3 consists of 11 residues. V gave up 6 bases and J gave up 6 bases, with 12 bases separating them. The CDR3 is CSANRGREQYF. The CDR3 nucleotides read TGCAGTGCAAACCGAGGGCGCGAGCAGTACTTC.

The V call is TRBV30, the J call TRBJ1-5; D possibly corresponds to TRBD1 (6 bases). The V gene's germline CDR1 is GTSNPN and CDR2 SVGIG (reference sequence). The CDR3 consists of 13 residues. Trimming removed 5 bases from V and 4 bases from J, with 12 bases in between. The CDR3 sequence is CAWVGTPNQPQHF. For the CDR3, the DNA is TGTGCCTGGGTCGGGACACCAAATCAGCCCCAGCATTTT.

The gene calls are TRBV6-5 and TRBJ2-1, with 9 bases fitting TRBD1. J was trimmed by 4 bases and V by 8 bases; bases with no gene match: 9. CDR1 and CDR2 (germline): MNHEY, SVGAGI. The CDR3 covers 15 residues. The CDR3 DNA sequence: TGTGCCAGCTCCCATGAGGGACAGGGTTACAATGAGCAGTTCTTC. The encoded protein is CASSHEGQGYNEQFF.

The V gene is TRBV12-2, the J gene TRBJ1-5; the tabulated D call, TRBD1, remains unverified against the DNA. TRBV12-2 is assigned pseudogene status. This CDR3 has 18 residues. CDR3 in amino acids: CASRPKLRQGYSNQPQHF. CDR3 sequence (DNA): TGTGCAAGTCGCCCAAAGCTCAGACAGGGTTATAGCAATCAGCCCCAGCATTTT.